This T cell receptor beta chain is from a study of control samples from healthy donors and cancer patients. This clone was recorded only once. Profiled with immunoSEQ multiplex PCR; TCRdb holds only in-frame clones, not every one. The sample contains over 100,000 clones, approximately 90% of which appear only once. The length of the CDR3 is 12 residues. The V end lost 5 bases, the J end lost 7 bases, and 11 bases lay between the germline ends. The clonotype was recovered from a man between 35 and 55 years old in good health. J is TRBJ1-1 and V is TRBV12-3 or TRBV12-4; D unclear. Sequenced input: blood. In DNA form, the CDR3 reads TGTGCCAGCAGTCCTCGCGACGGTGAAGCTTTCTTT. It is translated as CASSPRDGEAFF.